Listed below are T cell receptor beta chains from one sample, sequenced in a study of blood T cell repertoires in COVID-19. TCRdb's copy holds only in-frame clones and misses some; the assay was immunoSEQ multiplex PCR. The repertoire holds more than 80,000 clones, with approximately 80% as singletons. Material: peripheral blood. Every receptor here comes from a woman older than 75 with active or convalescent COVID-19. Both conserved end residues are part of each CDR3. D genes are given only for firm matches. Clone sizes are given selectively: once, few, many, or a class where the clone is expanded.

size	V	J	D	DNA	CDR3
NA	TRBV29-1	TRBJ2-3	TRBD2	TGCAGCGTGGGGAGGGAGCCTTCCACAGATACGCAGTATTTT	CSVGREPSTDTQYF
NA	TRBV2	TRBJ1-2	NA	TGTGCCAGCAGTGAGCTTAGCTATGGCTACACCTTC	CASSELSYGYTF
NA	TRBV5-4	TRBJ2-1	NA	TGTGCCAGCATCAGCGGCCCAGGCTCCTACAATGAGCAGTTCTTC	CASISGPGSYNEQFF
NA	TRBV19	TRBJ2-5	NA	TGTGCCAGTAGTTTCAGGACAAGGGAGACCCAGTACTTC	CASSFRTRETQYF
few	TRBV7-2	TRBJ2-3	TRBD1	TGTGCCAGCAGCACTCAGACAGGGAGCACAGATACGCAGTATTTT	CASSTQTGSTDTQYF
NA	TRBV2	TRBJ1-1	NA	TGTGCCAGCAACTTAAGAGAGGAGAACACTGAAGCTTTCTTT	CASNLREENTEAFF
NA	TRBV19	TRBJ1-2	TRBD1	TGTGCCAGTAGTAAAAGACAGGGCCTTGGCTATGGCTACACCTTC	CASSKRQGLGYGYTF
NA	TRBV7-8	TRBJ2-2	TRBD1	TGTGCCAGCAGCTTAGTGGTCAGGGGGACCGGGGAGCTGTTTTTT	CASSLVVRGTGELFF
NA	TRBV14	TRBJ2-7	TRBD1	TGTGCCAGCAGCAAGGACAGGTACTCCTACGGGCAGTACTTC	CASSKDRYSYGQYF
NA	TRBV5-5	TRBJ2-7	TRBD1	TGTGCCAGCAGCTTGCAGGGGGCCTACGAGCAGTACTTC	CASSLQGAYEQYF
NA	TRBV7-8	TRBJ2-1	TRBD2	TGTGCCAGCAGCTCCAGACATCCACCTCTAGCGGGGAGCTACAATGAGCAGTTCTTC	CASSSRHPPLAGSYNEQFF
NA	TRBV28	TRBJ2-1	NA	TGTGCCAGCAGGAAGCGGTTCCGGGTTGGTCATGAGCAGTTCTTC	CASRKRFRVGHEQFF
NA	TRBV28	TRBJ2-2	NA	TGTGCCAGCAGGTACGCCGGGACAACAAACACCGGGGAGCTGTTTTTT	CASRYAGTTNTGELFF
NA	TRBV7-2	TRBJ1-2	NA	TGTGCCAGCAGCTTAGACAGGTCCTACACCTTC	CASSLDRSYTF
NA	TRBV30	TRBJ1-1	NA	TGTGCCTGGAGTTCACACCCCCCCGGGGGGGGGACTGAAGCTTTCTTT	CAWSSHPPGGGTEAFF
NA	TRBV5-1	TRBJ2-1	TRBD2	TGCGCCAGCAGCCCCCGGACTAGCGGACTGGACAATGAGCAGTTCTTC	CASSPRTSGLDNEQFF
NA	TRBV7-9	TRBJ1-1	NA	TGTGCCAGCAGTCCGCGGGTGGTGGGGAACACTGAAGCTTTCTTT	CASSPRVVGNTEAFF
once	TRBV5-1	TRBJ2-3	TRBD2	TGCGCCAGCAGCTTGGCCTACTTTGGCGGGGGGGAAGATACGCAGTATTTT	CASSLAYFGGGEDTQYF
few	TRBV5-6	TRBJ2-7	TRBD2	TGTGCCAGCAGTCGCGGGGGAGCCCCCTACGAGCAGTACTTC	CASSRGGAPYEQYF
NA	TRBV28	TRBJ1-2	NA	TGTGCCAGCAGACTACAGGGTAGCTCTGGTGGCTACACCTTC	CASRLQGSSGGYTF
NA	TRBV27	TRBJ1-2	NA	TGTGCCAGCAGTGCTGTGGAGGGAGGGAACTATGGCTACACCTTC	CASSAVEGGNYGYTF
NA	TRBV15	TRBJ1-2	NA	TGTGCCACCAGCAGACCCCCAGACTATGGCTACACCTTC	CATSRPPDYGYTF
NA	TRBV2	TRBJ1-1	NA	TGTGCCAGCAGTCAAGACAGGCTGAACACTGAAGCTTTCTTT	CASSQDRLNTEAFF
few	TRBV24-1	TRBJ2-1	TRBD2	TGTGCCACCAGTGATAATAGCGGGAGGATTTACAATGAGCAGTTCTTC	CATSDNSGRIYNEQFF
NA	TRBV12-3/TRBV12-4	TRBJ1-2	NA	TGTGCCAGCAGTTTCCTCCGGGGTGGCTACACCTTC	CASSFLRGGYTF
once	TRBV5-4	TRBJ2-2	NA	TGTGCCAGCAGCTTGCCCCAGGCGAACACCGGGGAGCTGTTTTTT	CASSLPQANTGELFF
NA	TRBV7-2	TRBJ2-1	TRBD1	TGTGCCAGCAGCTTAGGTGGGGCGGGACAGGGATCCAATGAGCAGTTCTTC	CASSLGGAGQGSNEQFF
NA	TRBV29-1	TRBJ2-5	NA	TGCAGCGTTCGGACAGGGCGGGGGGAGACCCAGTACTTC	CSVRTGRGETQYF